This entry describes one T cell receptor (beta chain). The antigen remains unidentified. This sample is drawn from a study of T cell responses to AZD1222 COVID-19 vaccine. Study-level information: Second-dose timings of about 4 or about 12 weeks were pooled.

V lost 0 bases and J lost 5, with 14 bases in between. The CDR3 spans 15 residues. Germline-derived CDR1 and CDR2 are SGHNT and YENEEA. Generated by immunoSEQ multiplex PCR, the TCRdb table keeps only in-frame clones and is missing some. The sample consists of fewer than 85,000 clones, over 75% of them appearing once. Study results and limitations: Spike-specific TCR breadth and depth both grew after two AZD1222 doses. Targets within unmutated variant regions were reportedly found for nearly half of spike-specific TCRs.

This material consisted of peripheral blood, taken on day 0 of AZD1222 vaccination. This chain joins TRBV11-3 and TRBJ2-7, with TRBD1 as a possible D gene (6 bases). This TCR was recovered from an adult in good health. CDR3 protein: CASSLDESGADEQYF. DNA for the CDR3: TGTGCCAGCAGCTTAGATGAGTCAGGGGCGGACGAGCAGTACTTC.